Listed here are 15 T cell receptor beta chains from one sample, sequenced in a study of shared clonotypes between healthy human individuals. Clones were read by immunoSEQ multiplex PCR, and TCRdb kept only the in-frame ones, dropping some. This table holds 550,000 to 700,000 clones, about 80% found once. The sample taken for sequencing was memory CD4+ T cells sorted from blood. Subset given: CD45RA-negative fraction. These receptors originate from a woman aged 25 to 45 in good health.

This chain connects TRBV12-5 to TRBJ2-2; 8 nucleotides align to TRBD2. The V gene's germline CDR1 is LGHNT and CDR2 FRNRAP. V was pared by 2 bases and J by 4 bases, with 9 bases of the junction left unmatched. CDR3 length: 17 residues. This CDR3 reads CASGLPGLREGTGELFF. CDR3 DNA: TGTGCTAGTGGTTTGCCGGGACTCCGGGAGGGCACCGGGGAGCTGTTTTTT.

The V and J genes are TRBV18 and TRBJ2-3, with D possibly matching TRBD2 (5 bases). CDR3 length: 14 amino acids. The V gene lost 1 base and the J gene lost 6 bases, with 11 bases spanning the gap. CDR1 is KGHSH, CDR2 LQKENI, per germline. The CDR3 DNA reads TGTGCCAGCTCACCACAGAGGGAGTGGGATACGCAGTATTTT. This gives the protein CASSPQREWDTQYF.

The V call is TRBV18, the J call TRBJ1-2, with TRBD1 identical over 7 bases. Germline CDR1 and CDR2: KGHSH and LQKENI. The CDR3 has 12 amino acids. V dropped 2 bases and J dropped 8; count of bases not matched to a gene: 2. In DNA, the CDR3 is TGTGCCAGCTCACCAGGGACAGAAGGCTACACCTTC. Its translation is CASSPGTEGYTF.

This sequence joins TRBV27 and TRBJ1-1; TRBD1 is a possible D gene (6 bases). The CDR3 is 15 amino acids. V was clipped by 8 bases and J by 0 bases, with 16 bases between them. Germline V gene data show CDR1 as MNHEY and CDR2 as SMNVEV (reference sequence). The CDR3 DNA reads as TGTGCCAGCCGGGATGGGGGCTGGGTGAACACTGAAGCTTTCTTT. Translation gives CASRDGGWVNTEAFF.

The chain carries TRBV29-1 and TRBJ2-3; weak D call: TRBD1 (5 bases). In germline, CDR1 is SQVTM, CDR2 ANQGSEA. This CDR3 has 14 amino acids. V was pared by 8 bases and J by 0 bases, with 15 bases between. The CDR3 is CSLGLGASTDTQYF. The DNA of the CDR3 is TGCAGCCTCGGTTTAGGGGCCAGCACAGATACGCAGTATTTT.

In DNA, the CDR3 is TGTGCCAGCAGCTTGTCTCTGGACAGAGCCTACGAGCAGTACTTC. Translating it yields CASSLSLDRAYEQYF. The chain is built from TRBV5-4 and TRBJ2-7; tentatively, D is TRBD1 (6 bases). Trimming took 1 base from V and 2 from J, leaving 13 bases between them. The CDR3 consists of 15 residues. Per the germline V gene, CDR1 is SGHNT and CDR2 is YYREEE (reference sequence). Full variable domain (missing parts from reference TRBV5-4 and TRBJ2-7): ETGVTQSPTHLIKTRGQQVTLRCSSQSGHNTVSWYQQALGQGPQFIFQYYREEENGRGNFPPRFSGLQFPNYSSELNVNALELDDSALYLCASSLSLDRAYEQYFGPGTRLTVT.

The chain combines TRBV18 with TRBJ1-1; D not certain. V dropped 3 bases and J dropped 1 base, with 3 bases sitting between them. In germline, CDR1 is KGHSH, CDR2 LQKENI. The CDR3 consists of 12 residues. DNA for the CDR3: TGTGCCAGCTCACCGGCGAACACTGAAGCTTTCTTT. This codes for CASSPANTEAFF.

The J gene is TRBJ2-2, the V gene TRBV5-1; D possibly corresponds to TRBD2 (5 bases). Germline V lookup: CDR1 SGHRS, CDR2 YFSETQ. V was shortened by 4 bases and J by 5 bases, with 12 bases between the two germline ends. The CDR3 contains 14 residues. The DNA of the CDR3 is TGCGCCAGCAGCCCCGGGGTTTGGACCGGGGAGCTGTTTTTT. Protein sequence: CASSPGVWTGELFF.

This CDR3 reads CASKIITSTDTQYF. The CDR3 DNA reads TGCGCCAGCAAAATCATCACTAGCACAGATACGCAGTATTTT. V gene TRBV5-1 combines with J gene TRBJ2-3; D remains unclear. The V end lost 6 bases, the J end lost 0 bases, and 11 bases lay between the germline ends. CDR1 is SGHRS, CDR2 YFSETQ, per germline. The CDR3 has 14 residues. The variable domain in full, with the rest retrieved from reference TRBV5-1 and TRBJ2-3, is KAGVTQTPRYLIKTRGQQVTLSCSPISGHRSVSWYQQTPGQGLQFLFEYFSETQRNKGNFPGRFSGRQFSNSRSEMNVSTLELGDSALYLCASKIITSTDTQYFGPGTRLTVL.

On this clone: At the DNA level, this CDR3 is encoded by other sequences in the same sample as well. The V and J genes are TRBV2 and TRBJ2-1; D is perhaps TRBD2 (5 bases). V lost 7 bases to trimming and J lost 5 bases, with 12 bases between them. The CDR3 is 13 amino acids. CDR1 SNHLY and CDR2 FYNNEI come from the germline V gene. The CDR3 region has the DNA TGTGCCAGCATGCTACAGCGGAACAATGAGCAGTTCTTC. It is translated as CASMLQRNNEQFF.

This sequence joins TRBV10-1 and TRBJ2-2; unclear D gene. There are 14 residues in the CDR3. Trimming took 6 bases from V and 5 from J, leaving 13 bases between them. Germline CDR1 and CDR2: WNHNN and SYGVQD (reference sequence). CDR3 sequence (DNA): TGCGCCAGCAGCCCGGGTCCACGGACCGGGGAGCTGTTTTTT. This gives the protein CASSPGPRTGELFF.

CDR3: CASSLWAGELFF. CDR3 nucleotide sequence: TGTGCCAGCAGCTTGTGGGCCGGGGAGCTGTTTTTT. The chain links TRBV5-6 to TRBJ2-2, with D hard to call. Germline loops: CDR1 SGHDT, CDR2 YYEEEE. The CDR3 covers 12 residues. The germline V and J ends were trimmed by 1 base and 6 bases, with 4 bases remaining between them.

The J gene is TRBJ2-2, the V gene TRBV21-1; the table's D call of TRBD2 was not tested on the DNA. TRBV21-1 is a pseudogene. This CDR3 contains 16 residues. Here the CDR3 reads CASSISGGPYTGELFF. The CDR3 bases are TGTGCCAGCAGCATTTCGGGAGGGCCATACACCGGGGAGCTGTTTTTT.

The chain combines TRBV7-9 with TRBJ2-5, with 7 positions matching TRBD2. The CDR3 spans 14 residues. Germline V gene lookup returns CDR1 SEHNR and CDR2 FQNEAQ (reference sequence). V trimming: 7 bases; J trimming: 5 bases; junction bases outside the gene matches: 10. CDR3 residues: CASTRGEFSETQYF. The CDR3 coding sequence is TGTGCCAGCACCCGGGGGGAATTTTCGGAGACCCAGTACTTC.

The chain combines TRBV28 with TRBJ2-1, with TRBD2 as a possible D gene (5 bases). The CDR3 has 12 amino acids. Germline CDR1 MDHEN, CDR2 SYDVKM. The V gene lost 7 bases and the J gene lost 9 bases, with 13 bases spanning the gap. The CDR3 reads CASIGGQREQFF. In DNA, the CDR3 is TGTGCCAGCATAGGCGGGCAGCGTGAGCAGTTCTTC.